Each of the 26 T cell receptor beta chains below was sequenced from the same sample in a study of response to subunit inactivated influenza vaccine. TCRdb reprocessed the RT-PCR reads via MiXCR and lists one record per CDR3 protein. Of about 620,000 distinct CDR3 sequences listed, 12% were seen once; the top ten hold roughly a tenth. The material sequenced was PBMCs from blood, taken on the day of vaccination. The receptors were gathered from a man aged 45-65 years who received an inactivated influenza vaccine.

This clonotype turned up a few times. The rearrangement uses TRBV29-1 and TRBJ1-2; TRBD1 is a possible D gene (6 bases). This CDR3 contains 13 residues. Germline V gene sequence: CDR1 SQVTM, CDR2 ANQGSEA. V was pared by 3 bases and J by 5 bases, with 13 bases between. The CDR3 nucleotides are TGCAGCGTTGATATTGGCCAGGGGTATGGCTACACCTTC. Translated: CSVDIGQGYGYTF.

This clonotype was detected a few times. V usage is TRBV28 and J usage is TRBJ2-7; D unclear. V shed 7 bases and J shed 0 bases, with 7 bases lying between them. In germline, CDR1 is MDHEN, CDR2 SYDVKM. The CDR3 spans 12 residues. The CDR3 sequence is CASKRNSYEQYF. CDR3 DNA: TGTGCCAGCAAAAGGAACTCCTACGAGCAGTACTTC. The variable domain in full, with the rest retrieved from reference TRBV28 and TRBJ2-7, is DVKVTQSSRYLVKRTGEKVFLECVQDMDHENMFWYRQDPGLGLRLIYFSYDVKMKEKGDIPEGYSVSREKKERFSLILESASTNQTSMYLCASKRNSYEQYFGPGTRLTVT.

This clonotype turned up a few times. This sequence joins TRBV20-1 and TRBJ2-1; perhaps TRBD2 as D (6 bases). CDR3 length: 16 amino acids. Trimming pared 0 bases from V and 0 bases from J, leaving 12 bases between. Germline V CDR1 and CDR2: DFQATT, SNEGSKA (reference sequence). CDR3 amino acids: CSARDVRLDSYNEQFF. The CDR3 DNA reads TGCAGTGCTAGAGATGTGCGACTAGACTCCTACAATGAGCAGTTCTTC.

CDR3 protein: CASSGSGSAYEQYF. CDR3 DNA: TGTGCCAGCTCAGGGAGCGGGAGTGCTTACGAGCAGTACTTC. V gene TRBV7-9 combines with J gene TRBJ2-7, with 8 bases identical to TRBD2. Germline V gene sequence: CDR1 SEHNR, CDR2 FQNEAQ (reference sequence). The CDR3 runs 14 residues. V trimming: 8 bases; J trimming: 4 bases; junction bases outside the gene matches: 10.

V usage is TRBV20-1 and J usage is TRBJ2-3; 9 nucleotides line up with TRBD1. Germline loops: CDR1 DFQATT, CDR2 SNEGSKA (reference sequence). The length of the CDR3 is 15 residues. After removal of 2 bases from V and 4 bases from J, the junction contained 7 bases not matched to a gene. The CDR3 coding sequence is TGCAGTGCTAGACTTGGACAGGGGCGGCCAGATACGCAGTATTTT. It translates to CSARLGQGRPDTQYF.

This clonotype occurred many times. CDR3 nucleotide sequence: TGTGCCAGCGGGGTGTTGGGTGGAGAAAAACTGTTTTTT. It translates to CASGVLGGEKLFF. The rearrangement joins TRBV27 to TRBJ1-4, with D uncertain. Germline V gene lookup returns CDR1 MNHEY and CDR2 SMNVEV (reference sequence). CDR3 size: 13 residues. The V and J ends lost 8 bases and 8 bases respectively, with 15 bases between them. The variable domain in full, completed from reference TRBV27 and TRBJ1-4, reads EAQVTQNPRYLITVTGKKLTVTCSQNMNHEYMSWYRQDPGLGLRQIYYSMNVEVTDKGDVPEGYKVSRKEKRNFPLILESPSPNQTSLYFCASGVLGGEKLFFGSGTQLSVL.

The CDR3 DNA reads as TGTGCCATCAGTGAGTCGGGCGGGAGTGGTTACGAGCAGTACTTC. It is translated as CAISESGGSGYEQYF. The gene calls are TRBV10-3 and TRBJ2-7; 7 bases agree with TRBD2. This CDR3 comprises 15 residues. Germline lookup yields CDR1 ENHRY and CDR2 SYGVKD. The J segment lost 4 bases and the V segment lost 0 bases, leaving 6 bases of the junction unmatched.

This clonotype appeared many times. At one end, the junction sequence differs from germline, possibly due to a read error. CDR3: CASSLGNLEGFF. CDR3 bases: TGTGCCAGCAGTTTAGGCAACTTGGAAGGTTTCTTT. The chain recombines TRBV12-3 or TRBV12-4 with TRBJ1-1; no definite D call. The CDR3 is 12 residues long.

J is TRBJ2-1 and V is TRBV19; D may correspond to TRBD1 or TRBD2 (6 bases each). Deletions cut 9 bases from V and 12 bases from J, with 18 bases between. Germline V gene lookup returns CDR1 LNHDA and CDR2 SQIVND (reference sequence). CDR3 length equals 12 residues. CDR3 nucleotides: TGTGCCAGCTCCCTAAAAGGGGGGTTGCAGTTCTTC. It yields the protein CASSLKGGLQFF.

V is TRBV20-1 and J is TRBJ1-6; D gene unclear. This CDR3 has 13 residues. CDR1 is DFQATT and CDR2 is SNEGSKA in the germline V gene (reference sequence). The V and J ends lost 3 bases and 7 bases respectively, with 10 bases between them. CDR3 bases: TGCAGTGCTAGGTCGGGCACGAATTCACCCCTCCACTTT. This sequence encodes CSARSGTNSPLHF.

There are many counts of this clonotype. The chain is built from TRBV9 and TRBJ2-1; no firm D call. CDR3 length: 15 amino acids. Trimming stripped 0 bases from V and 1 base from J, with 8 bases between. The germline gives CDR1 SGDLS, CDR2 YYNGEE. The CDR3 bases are TGTGCCAGCAGCGTAGGTTGGGATTCCTACAATGAGCAGTTCTTC. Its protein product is CASSVGWDSYNEQFF.

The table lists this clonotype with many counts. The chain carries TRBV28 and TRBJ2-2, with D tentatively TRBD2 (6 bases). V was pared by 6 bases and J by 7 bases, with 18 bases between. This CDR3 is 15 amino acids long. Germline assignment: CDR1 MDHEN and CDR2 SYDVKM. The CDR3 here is CASSPPGPGVGELFF. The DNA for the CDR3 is TGTGCCAGCAGCCCCCCGGGGCCGGGGGTCGGGGAGCTGTTTTTT.

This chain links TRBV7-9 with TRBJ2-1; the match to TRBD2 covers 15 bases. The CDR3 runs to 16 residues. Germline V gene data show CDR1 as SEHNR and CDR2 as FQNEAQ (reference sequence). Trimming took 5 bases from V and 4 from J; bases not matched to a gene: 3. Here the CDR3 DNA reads TGTGCCAGCAGCCGGACTAGCGGGAGGGCTTACAATGAGCAGTTCTTC. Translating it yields CASSRTSGRAYNEQFF.

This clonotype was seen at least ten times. Here the CDR3 DNA reads TGTGCCAGCAGCTCCGGGCTCGAAGCTTTCTTT. The encoded protein is CASSSGLEAFF. This chain connects TRBV12-3 or TRBV12-4 to TRBJ1-1; D call uncertain. Deletions cut 6 bases from V and 8 bases from J, with 10 bases between. The CDR3 totals 11 residues.

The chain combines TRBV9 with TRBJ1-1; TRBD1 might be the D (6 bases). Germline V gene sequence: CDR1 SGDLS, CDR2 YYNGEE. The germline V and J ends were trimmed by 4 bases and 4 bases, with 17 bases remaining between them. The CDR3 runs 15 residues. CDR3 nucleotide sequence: TGTGCCAGCAGCCCCGAGGGGGGGCTGGGCACTGAAGCTTTCTTT. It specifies CASSPEGGLGTEAFF.

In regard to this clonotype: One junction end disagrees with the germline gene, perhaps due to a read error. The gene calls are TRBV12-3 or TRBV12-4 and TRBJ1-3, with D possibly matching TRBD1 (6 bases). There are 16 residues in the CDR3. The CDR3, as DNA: TGTGCCAGCAGGTTAGATGGACAGATCTCTGGAAACACCATATATTTT. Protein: CASRLDGQISGNTIYF.

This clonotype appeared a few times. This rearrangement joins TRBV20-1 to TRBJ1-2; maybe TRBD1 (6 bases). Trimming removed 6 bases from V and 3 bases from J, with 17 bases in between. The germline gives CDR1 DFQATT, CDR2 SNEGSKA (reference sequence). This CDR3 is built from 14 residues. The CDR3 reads CSARTGTSYYGYTF. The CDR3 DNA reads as TGCAGTGCGCGAACCGGGACATCCTACTATGGCTACACCTTC.

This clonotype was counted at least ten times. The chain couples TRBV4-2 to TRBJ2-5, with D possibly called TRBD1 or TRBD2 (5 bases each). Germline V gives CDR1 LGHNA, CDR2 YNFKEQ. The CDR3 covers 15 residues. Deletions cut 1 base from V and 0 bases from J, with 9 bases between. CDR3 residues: CASSQVGADQETQYF. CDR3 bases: TGTGCCAGCAGCCAAGTCGGGGCAGACCAAGAGACCCAGTACTTC.

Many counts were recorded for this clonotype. The CDR3 DNA is TGTGCCAGCAGCAGGGGACTAGCGAGAGAGACCCAGTACTTC. Protein sequence: CASSRGLARETQYF. V and J are TRBV7-9 and TRBJ2-5, with 10 bases lining up with TRBD2. V was clipped by 5 bases and J by 4 bases; unmatched bases: 4. The CDR3 is 14 residues long. CDR1 and CDR2 from the germline V gene are SEHNR and FQNEAQ (reference sequence).

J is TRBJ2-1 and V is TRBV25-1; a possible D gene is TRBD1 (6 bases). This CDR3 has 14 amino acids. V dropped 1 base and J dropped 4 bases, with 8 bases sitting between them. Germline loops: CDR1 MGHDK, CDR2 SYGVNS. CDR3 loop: CASSEFGTYNEQFF. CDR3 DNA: TGTGCCAGCAGTGAATTCGGGACATACAATGAGCAGTTCTTC.

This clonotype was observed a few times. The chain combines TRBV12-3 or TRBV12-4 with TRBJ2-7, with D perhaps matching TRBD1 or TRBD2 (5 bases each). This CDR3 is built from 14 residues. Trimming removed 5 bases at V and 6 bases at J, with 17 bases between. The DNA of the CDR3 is TGTGCCAGCAGTCAATCCGGGACGGAATTCGAGCAGTACTTC. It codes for CASSQSGTEFEQYF.

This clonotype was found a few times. CDR3 bases: TGTGCCAGCAGTTACTCGAAGGGTTCGTTGGGATACGAGCAGTACTTC. Translating it yields CASSYSKGSLGYEQYF. V usage is TRBV6-2 or TRBV6-3 and J usage is TRBJ2-7; no clear D gene. The germline V gene has CDR1 MNHEY and CDR2 SVGEGT. Trimming shortened V by 0 bases and J by 4 bases, and 16 bases separated the two germline ends. CDR3 length: 16 amino acids.

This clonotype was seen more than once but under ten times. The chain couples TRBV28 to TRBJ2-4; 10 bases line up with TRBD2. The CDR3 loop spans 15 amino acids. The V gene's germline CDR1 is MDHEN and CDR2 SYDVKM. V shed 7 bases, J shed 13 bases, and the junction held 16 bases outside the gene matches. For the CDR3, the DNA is TGTGCCAGCACCTCCCCCAGCGGGAGGGCCATAAGACAGTACTTC. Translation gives CASTSPSGRAIRQYF.

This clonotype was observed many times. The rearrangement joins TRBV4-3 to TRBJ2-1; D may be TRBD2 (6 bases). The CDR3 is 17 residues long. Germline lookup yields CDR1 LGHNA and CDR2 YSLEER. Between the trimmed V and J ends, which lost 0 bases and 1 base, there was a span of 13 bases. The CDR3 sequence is CASSQDSLGGSYNEQFF. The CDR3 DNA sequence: TGCGCCAGCAGCCAAGATTCACTCGGGGGATCCTACAATGAGCAGTTCTTC.

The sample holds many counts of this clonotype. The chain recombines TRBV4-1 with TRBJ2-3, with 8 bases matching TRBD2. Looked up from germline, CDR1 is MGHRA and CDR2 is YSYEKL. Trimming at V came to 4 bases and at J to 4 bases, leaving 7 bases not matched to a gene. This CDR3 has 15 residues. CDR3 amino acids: CASSLSGVEADTQYF. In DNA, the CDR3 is TGCGCCAGCAGCCTTAGCGGGGTGGAGGCAGATACGCAGTATTTT.

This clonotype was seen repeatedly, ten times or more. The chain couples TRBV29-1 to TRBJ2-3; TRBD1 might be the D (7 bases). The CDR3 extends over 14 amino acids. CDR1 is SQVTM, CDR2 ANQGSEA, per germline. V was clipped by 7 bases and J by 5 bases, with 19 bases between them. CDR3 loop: CSGDRVRGGDTQYF. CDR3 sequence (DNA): TGCAGCGGTGACAGGGTCAGGGGAGGAGATACGCAGTATTTT.